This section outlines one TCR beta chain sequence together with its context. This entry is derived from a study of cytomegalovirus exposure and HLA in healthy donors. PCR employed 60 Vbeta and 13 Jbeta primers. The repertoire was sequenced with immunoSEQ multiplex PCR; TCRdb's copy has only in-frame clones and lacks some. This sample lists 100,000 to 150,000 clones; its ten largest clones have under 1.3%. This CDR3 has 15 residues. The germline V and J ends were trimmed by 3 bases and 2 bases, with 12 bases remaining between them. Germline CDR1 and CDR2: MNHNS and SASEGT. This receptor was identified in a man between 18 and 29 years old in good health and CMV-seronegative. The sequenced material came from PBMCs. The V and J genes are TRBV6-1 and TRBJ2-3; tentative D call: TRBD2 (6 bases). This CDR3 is CASSEGLAHTDTQYF. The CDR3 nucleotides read TGTGCCAGCAGTGAGGGTCTAGCGCACACAGATACGCAGTATTTT.